This T cell receptor beta chain is drawn from a study of T cells in Graves' hyperthyroidism and ophthalmopathy. With 6 bases clipped from V and 5 bases from J, the junction kept 3 bases outside the gene matches. The CDR3 contains 12 residues. The germline V gene encodes CDR1 MDHEN and CDR2 SYDVKM. This clonotype showed up just a few times. Amplified TCR beta CDR3 regions came from RNA transcripts. HTBI primers drove first-round RT-PCR of the TCR CDR3. TCRdb fed the multiplex PCR reads into MiXCR, producing one record per CDR3 protein. The sample lists a few hundred thousand distinct CDR3 sequences, approximately 16% occurring once.

The sequence derives from a woman aged 40 to 50 with Graves' ophthalmopathy. The source material was blood. The rearrangement uses TRBV28 and TRBJ2-7; 8 nucleotides match TRBD1. CDR3 residues: CASRQGVNEQYF. The DNA of the CDR3 is TGTGCCAGCAGACAGGGGGTTAACGAGCAGTACTTC.